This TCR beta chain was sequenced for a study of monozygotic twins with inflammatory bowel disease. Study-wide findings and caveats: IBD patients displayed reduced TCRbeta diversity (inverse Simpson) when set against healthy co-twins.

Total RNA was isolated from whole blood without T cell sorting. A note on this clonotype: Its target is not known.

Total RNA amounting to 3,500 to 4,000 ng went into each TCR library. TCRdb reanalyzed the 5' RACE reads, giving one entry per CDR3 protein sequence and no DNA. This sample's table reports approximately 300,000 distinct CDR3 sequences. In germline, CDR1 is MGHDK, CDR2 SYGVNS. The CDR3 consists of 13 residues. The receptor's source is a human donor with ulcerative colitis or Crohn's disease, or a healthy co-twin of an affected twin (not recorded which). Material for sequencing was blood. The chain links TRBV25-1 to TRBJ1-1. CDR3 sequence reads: CASSDIWNTEAFF. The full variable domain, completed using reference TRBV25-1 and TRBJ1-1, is EADIYQTPRYLVIGTGKKITLECSQTMGHDKMYWYQQDPGMELHLIHYSYGVNSTEKGDLSSESTVSRIRTEHFPLTLESARPSHTSQYLCASSDIWNTEAFFGQGTRLTVV.